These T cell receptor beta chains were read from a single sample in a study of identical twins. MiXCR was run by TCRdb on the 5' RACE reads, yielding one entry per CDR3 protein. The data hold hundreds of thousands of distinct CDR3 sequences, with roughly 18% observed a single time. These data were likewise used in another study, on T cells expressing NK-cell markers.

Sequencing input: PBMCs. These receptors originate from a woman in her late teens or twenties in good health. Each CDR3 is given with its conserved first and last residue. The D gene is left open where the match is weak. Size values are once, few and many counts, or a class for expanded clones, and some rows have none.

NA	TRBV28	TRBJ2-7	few	CASGRYEQYF	TGTGCCAGCGGCAGATACGAGCAGTACTTC
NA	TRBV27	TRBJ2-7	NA	CASSLWGGANSPYEQYF	TGTGCCAGCAGTTTGTGGGGCGGGGCGAACAGTCCCTACGAGCAGTACTTC
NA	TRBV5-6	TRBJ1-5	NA	CASSYEGSDQPQHF	TGTGCCAGCAGCTACGAGGGTTCGGATCAGCCCCAGCATTTT
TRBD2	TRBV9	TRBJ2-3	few	CASSPKLAGGTDTQYF	TGTGCCAGCAGCCCCAAACTAGCGGGGGGCACAGATACGCAGTATTTT
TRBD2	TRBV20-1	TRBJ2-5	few	CSARKRGAQETQYF	TGCAGTGCTAGAAAGCGGGGGGCCCAAGAGACCCAGTACTTC
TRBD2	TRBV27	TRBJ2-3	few	CASSLVWGGDTQYF	TGTGCCAGCAGTTTAGTATGGGGGGGGGATACGCAGTATTTT
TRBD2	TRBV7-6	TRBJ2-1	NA	CASRYITGTSGNGDEQFF	TGTGCCAGCAGGTATATCACCGGGACTAGCGGGAATGGTGATGAGCAGTTCTTC
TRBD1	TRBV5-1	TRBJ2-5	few	CASSAGTDQETQYF	TGCGCCAGCAGCGCCGGGACAGATCAAGAGACCCAGTACTTC
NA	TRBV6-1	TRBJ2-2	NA	CASRLDSPGELFF	TGTGCCAGCAGGCTCGACAGCCCCGGGGAGCTGTTTTTT
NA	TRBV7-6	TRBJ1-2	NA	CASSPIPGYYGYTF	TGTGCCAGCAGCCCAATCCCGGGGTACTATGGCTACACCTTC
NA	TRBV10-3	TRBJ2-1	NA	CAISLRNEQFF	TGTGCCATCAGTCTGCGGAATGAGCAGTTCTTC
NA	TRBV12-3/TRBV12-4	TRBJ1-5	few	CASSGNGPPGHQPQHF	TGTGCCAGCAGTGGGAATGGTCCGCCCGGCCATCAGCCCCAGCATTTT
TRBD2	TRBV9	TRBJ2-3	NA	CASSVVPSGSTDTQYF	TGTGCCAGCAGCGTAGTTCCTAGCGGGAGCACAGATACGCAGTATTTT
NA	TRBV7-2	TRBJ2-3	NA	CASSLAYTSTSSTDTQYF	TGTGCCAGCAGCTTAGCCTACACTAGCACGTCTAGCACAGATACGCAGTATTTT
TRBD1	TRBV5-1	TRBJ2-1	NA	CASSFGSTGDVGQFF	TGCGCCAGCAGCTTCGGCTCGACAGGGGACGTGGGGCAGTTCTTC
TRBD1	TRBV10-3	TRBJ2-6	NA	CAIKGAAGANVLTF	TGTGCCATCAAGGGGGCGGCTGGGGCCAACGTCCTGACTTTC
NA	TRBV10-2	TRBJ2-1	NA	CASSEDRNYNEQFF	TGCGCCAGCAGTGAGGACAGGAACTACAATGAGCAGTTCTTC
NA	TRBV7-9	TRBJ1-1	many	CASRGHRNTEAFF	TGTGCCAGCAGAGGACATCGGAACACTGAAGCTTTCTTT
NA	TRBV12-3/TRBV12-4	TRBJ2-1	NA	CASRDGTGDNEQFF	TGTGCCAGCAGGGACGGGACCGGAGACAATGAGCAGTTCTTC
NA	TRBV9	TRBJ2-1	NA	CASSVVTGNFNEQFF	TGTGCCAGCAGCGTAGTAACGGGCAATTTCAATGAGCAGTTCTTC
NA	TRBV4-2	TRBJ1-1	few	CASSQVGDSTEAFF	TGTGCCAGCAGCCAAGTTGGGGATAGCACTGAAGCTTTCTTT
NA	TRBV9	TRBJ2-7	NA	CASSVEVYSYEQYF	TGTGCCAGCAGCGTTGAGGTTTACTCCTACGAGCAGTACTTC
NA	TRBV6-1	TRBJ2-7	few	CASRGTDRSSYEQYF	TGTGCCAGCAGGGGAACCGACCGGAGCTCCTACGAGCAGTACTTC
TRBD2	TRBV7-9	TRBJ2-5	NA	CASSRELGLAGGETQYF	TGTGCCAGCAGCCGTGAACTTGGACTAGCGGGAGGAGAGACCCAGTACTTC
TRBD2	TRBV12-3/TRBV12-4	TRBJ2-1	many	CASSVAGGPNEQFF	TGTGCCAGCAGTGTAGCGGGAGGGCCCAATGAGCAGTTCTTC